The clone carrying this T cell receptor beta chain was recorded at least ten times. TCR cDNA, made by 5'RACE template switching, carried an added universal primer site and UMIs. MiXCR, run by TCRdb on the 5' RACE reads, gives a single entry per CDR3 protein. The table has roughly 400,000 distinct CDR3 sequences, around 20% seen once. J gave up 6 bases and V 5 bases, and 11 bases lay outside the gene matches. Germline assignment: CDR1 SGHTA and CDR2 FQGNSA. The CDR3 extends over 16 amino acids. This sample stems from a study of T cells after yellow fever vaccination. V usage is TRBV7-2 and J usage is TRBJ2-2; TRBD2 matches at 8 bases. This receptor was identified in a man aged 18 to 29 who received the YFV17D yellow fever vaccine. Sequenced material: PBMCs, taken before the yellow fever booster vaccination. The CDR3 here is CASSPPGAGDPGELFF. CDR3 nucleotide sequence: TGTGCCAGCAGCCCTCCGGGAGCGGGGGACCCCGGGGAGCTGTTTTTT. The full variable domain, its missing parts supplied by reference TRBV7-2 and TRBJ2-2, is GAGVSQSPSNKVTEKGKDVELRCDPISGHTALYWYRQSLGQGLEFLIYFQGNSAPDKSGLPSDRFSAERTGGSVSTLTIQRTQQEDSAVYLCASSPPGAGDPGELFFGEGSRLTVL.